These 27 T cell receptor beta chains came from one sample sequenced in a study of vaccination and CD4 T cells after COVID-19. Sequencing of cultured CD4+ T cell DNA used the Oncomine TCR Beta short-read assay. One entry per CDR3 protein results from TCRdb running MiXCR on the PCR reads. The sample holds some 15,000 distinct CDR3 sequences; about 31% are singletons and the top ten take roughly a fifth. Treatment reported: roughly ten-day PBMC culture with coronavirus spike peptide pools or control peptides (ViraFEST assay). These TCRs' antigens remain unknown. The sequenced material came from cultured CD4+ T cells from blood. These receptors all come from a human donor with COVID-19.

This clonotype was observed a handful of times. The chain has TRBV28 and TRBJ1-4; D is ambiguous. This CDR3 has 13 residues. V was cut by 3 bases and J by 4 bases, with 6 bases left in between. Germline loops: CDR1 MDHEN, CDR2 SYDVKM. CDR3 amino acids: CASSFSHNEKLFF. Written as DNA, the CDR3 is TGTGCCAGCAGTTTTTCCCATAATGAAAAACTGTTTTTT. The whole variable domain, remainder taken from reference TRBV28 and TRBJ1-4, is DVKVTQSSRYLVKRTGEKVFLECVQDMDHENMFWYRQDPGLGLRLIYFSYDVKMKEKGDIPEGYSVSREKKERFSLILESASTNQTSMYLCASSFSHNEKLFFGSGTQLSVL.

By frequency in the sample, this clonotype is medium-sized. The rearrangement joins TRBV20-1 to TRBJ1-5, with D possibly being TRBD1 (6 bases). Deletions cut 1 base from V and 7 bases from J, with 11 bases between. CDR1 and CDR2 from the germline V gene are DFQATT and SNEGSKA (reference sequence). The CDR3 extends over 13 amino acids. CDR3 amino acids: CSARVPGVQPQHF. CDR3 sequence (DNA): TGCAGTGCTAGAGTTCCAGGGGTCCAGCCCCAGCATTTT.

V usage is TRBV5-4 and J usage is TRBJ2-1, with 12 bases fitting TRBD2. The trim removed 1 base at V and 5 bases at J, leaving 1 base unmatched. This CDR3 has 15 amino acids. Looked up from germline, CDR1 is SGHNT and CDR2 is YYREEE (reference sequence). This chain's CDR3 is CASSLLAGGDNEQFF. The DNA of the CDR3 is TGTGCCAGCAGCTTGCTAGCGGGGGGGGACAATGAGCAGTTCTTC. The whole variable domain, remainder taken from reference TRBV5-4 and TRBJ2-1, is ETGVTQSPTHLIKTRGQQVTLRCSSQSGHNTVSWYQQALGQGPQFIFQYYREEENGRGNFPPRFSGLQFPNYSSELNVNALELDDSALYLCASSLLAGGDNEQFFGPGTRLTVL.

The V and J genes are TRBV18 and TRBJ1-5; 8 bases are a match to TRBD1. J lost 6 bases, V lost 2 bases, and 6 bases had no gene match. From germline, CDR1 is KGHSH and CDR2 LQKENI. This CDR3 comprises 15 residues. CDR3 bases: TGTGCCAGCTCACCAGAGACAGGGGTCAGTCAGCCCCAGCATTTT. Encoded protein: CASSPETGVSQPQHF.

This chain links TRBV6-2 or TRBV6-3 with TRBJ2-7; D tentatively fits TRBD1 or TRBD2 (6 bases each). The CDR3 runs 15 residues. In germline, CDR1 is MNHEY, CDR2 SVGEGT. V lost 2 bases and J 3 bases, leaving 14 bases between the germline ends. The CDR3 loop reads CASSYGGQGFYEQYF. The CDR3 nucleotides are TGTGCCAGCAGTTACGGGGGGCAGGGTTTCTACGAGCAGTACTTC.

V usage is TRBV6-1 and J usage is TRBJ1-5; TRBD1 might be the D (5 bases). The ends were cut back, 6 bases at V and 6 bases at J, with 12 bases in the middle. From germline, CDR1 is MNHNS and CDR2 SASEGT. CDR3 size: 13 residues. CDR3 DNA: TGTGCCAGCAGATTGCAGGGCGGTCAGCCCCAGCATTTT. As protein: CASRLQGGQPQHF.

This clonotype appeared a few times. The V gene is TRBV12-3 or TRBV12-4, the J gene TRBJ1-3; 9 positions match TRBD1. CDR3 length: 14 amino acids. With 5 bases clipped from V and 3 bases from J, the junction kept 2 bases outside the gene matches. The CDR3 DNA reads TGTGCCAGCAGTGTGGGACAGGGTGGAAACACCATATATTTT. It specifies CASSVGQGGNTIYF.

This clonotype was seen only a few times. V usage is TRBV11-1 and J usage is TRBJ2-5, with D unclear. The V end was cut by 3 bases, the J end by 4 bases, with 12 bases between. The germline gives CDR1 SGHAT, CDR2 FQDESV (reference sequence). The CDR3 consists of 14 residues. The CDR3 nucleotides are TGTGCCAGCAGCTTCGGCCACGGCGGAGAGACCCAGTACTTC. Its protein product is CASSFGHGGETQYF.

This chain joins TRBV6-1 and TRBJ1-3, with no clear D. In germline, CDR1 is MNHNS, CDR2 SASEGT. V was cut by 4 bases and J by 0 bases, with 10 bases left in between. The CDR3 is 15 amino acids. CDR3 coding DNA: TGTGCCAGCAGTGTGGACCATCTCTCTGGAAACACCATATATTTT. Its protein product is CASSVDHLSGNTIYF.

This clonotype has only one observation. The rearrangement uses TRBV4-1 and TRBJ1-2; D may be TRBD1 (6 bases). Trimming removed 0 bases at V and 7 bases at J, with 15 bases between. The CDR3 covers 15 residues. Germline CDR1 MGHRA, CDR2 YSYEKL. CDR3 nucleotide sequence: TGCGCCAGCAGCCAAGACCTGGGGGCGCAGAGTGGCTACACCTTC. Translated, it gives CASSQDLGAQSGYTF.

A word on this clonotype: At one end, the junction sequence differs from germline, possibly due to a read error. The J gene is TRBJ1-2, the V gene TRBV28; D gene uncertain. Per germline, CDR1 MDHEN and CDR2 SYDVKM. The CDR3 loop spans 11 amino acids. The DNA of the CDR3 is TGTGCCAGCAGTTCTAATTATGGCTACACCTTC. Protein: CASSSNYGYTF.

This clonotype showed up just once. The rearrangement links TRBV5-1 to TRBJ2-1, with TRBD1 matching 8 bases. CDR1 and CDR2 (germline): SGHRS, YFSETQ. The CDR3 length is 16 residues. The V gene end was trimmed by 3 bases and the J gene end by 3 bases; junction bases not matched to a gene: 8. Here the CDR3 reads CASSWTGTGLYNEQFF. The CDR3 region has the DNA TGCGCCAGCAGCTGGACCGGGACAGGTCTCTACAATGAGCAGTTCTTC.

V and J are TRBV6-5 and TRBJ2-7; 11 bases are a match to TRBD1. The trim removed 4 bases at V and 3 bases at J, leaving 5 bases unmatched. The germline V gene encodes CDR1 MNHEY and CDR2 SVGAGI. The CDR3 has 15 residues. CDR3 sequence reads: CASSWTGGLGYEQYF. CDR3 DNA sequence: TGTGCCAGCAGTTGGACAGGGGGCCTAGGCTACGAGCAGTACTTC.

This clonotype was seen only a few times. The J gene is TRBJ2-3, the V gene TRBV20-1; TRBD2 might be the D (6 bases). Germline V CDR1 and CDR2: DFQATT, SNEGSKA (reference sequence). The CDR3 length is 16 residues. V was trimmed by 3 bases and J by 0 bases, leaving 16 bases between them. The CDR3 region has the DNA TGCAGTGCTAGGGCCTGGGCGGGGCGTAGCACAGATACGCAGTATTTT. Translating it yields CSARAWAGRSTDTQYF.

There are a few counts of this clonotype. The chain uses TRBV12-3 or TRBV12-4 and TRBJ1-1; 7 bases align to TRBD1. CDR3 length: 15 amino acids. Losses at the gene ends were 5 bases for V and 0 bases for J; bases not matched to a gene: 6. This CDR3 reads CASSKQGSMNTEAFF. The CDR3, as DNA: TGTGCCAGCAGTAAACAGGGGTCCATGAACACTGAAGCTTTCTTT.

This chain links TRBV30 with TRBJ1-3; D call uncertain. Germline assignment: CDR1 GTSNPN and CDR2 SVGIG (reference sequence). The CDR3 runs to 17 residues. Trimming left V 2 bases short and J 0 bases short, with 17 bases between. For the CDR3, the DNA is TGTGCCTGGAGTACCTATGGAGGGTTTAGCTCTGGAAACACCATATATTTT. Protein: CAWSTYGGFSSGNTIYF.

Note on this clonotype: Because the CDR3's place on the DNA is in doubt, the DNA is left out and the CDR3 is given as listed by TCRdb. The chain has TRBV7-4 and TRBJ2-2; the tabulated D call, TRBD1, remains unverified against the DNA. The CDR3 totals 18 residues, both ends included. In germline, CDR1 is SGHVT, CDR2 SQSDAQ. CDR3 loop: CASSDRGHIRRAPGSCFF.

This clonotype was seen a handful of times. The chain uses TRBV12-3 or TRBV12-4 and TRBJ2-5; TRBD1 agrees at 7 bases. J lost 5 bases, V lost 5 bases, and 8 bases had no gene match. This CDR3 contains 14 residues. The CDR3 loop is CASSPRQGIETQYF. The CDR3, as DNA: TGTGCCAGCAGTCCGCGACAGGGTATCGAGACCCAGTACTTC.

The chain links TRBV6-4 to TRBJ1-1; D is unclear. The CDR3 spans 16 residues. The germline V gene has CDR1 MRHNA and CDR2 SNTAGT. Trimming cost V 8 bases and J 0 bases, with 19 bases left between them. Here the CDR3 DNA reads TGTGCCAGCCCCGCCGCAGTCGATTATATGAACACTGAAGCTTTCTTT. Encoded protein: CASPAAVDYMNTEAFF.

The DNA for the CDR3 is TGTGCCAGCCGCCCTACGGGGGGGCAGAACTATGGCTACACCTTC. Translated: CASRPTGGQNYGYTF. This chain connects TRBV18 to TRBJ1-2; D is possibly TRBD1 (6 bases). Germline assignment: CDR1 KGHSH and CDR2 LQKENI. V was pared by 8 bases and J by 2 bases, with 18 bases between. The CDR3 extends over 15 amino acids.

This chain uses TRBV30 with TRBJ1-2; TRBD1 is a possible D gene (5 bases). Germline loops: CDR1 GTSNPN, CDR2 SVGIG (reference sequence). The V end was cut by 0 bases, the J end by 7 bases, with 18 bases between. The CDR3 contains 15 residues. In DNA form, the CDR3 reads TGTGCCTGGAGTGTACTCAGGGTCGAACGGCGTGGCTACACCTTC. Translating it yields CAWSVLRVERRGYTF.

The CDR3 DNA is TGTGCCAGTAATGGAAATAGCAATCAGCCCCAGCATTTT. It yields the protein CASNGNSNQPQHF. V gene TRBV19 combines with J gene TRBJ1-5; D remains unclear. Germline CDR1 LNHDA, CDR2 SQIVND (reference sequence). Trimming removed 7 bases at V and 0 bases at J, with 7 bases between. The CDR3 is 13 residues long.

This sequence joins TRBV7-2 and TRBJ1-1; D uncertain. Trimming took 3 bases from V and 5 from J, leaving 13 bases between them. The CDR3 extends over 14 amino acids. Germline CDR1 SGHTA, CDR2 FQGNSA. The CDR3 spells CASSLGQLGTEAFF. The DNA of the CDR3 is TGTGCCAGCAGCTTGGGTCAGCTGGGGACTGAAGCTTTCTTT.

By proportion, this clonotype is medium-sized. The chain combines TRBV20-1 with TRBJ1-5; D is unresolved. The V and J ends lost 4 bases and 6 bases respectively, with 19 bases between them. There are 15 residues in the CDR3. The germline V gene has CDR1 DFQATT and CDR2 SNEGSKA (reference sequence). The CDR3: CSAKRDAGESQPQHF. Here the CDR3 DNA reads TGCAGTGCTAAGCGTGACGCTGGGGAGAGTCAGCCCCAGCATTTT.

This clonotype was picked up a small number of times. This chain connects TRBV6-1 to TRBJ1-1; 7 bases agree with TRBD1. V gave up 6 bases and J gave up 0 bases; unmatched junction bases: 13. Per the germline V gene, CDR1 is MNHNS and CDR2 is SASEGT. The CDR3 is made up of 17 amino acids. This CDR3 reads CASSRERRGLLNTEAFF. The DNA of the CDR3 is TGTGCCAGCAGCCGTGAGCGTAGGGGGCTCTTGAACACTGAAGCTTTCTTT.

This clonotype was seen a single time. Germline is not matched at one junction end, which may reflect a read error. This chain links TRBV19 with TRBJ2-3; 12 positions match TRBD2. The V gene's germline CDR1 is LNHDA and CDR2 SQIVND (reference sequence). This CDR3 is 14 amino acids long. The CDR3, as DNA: TGTGTCAGTAGGACTAGCGGGGTCACAGATACGCAGTATTTT. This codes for CVSRTSGVTDTQYF.

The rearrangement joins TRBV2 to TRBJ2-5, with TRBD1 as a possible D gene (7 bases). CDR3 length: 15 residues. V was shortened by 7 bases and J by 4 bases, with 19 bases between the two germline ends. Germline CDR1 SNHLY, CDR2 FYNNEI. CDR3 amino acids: CASTNSGAGGETQYF. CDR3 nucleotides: TGTGCCAGCACTAACTCGGGGGCAGGGGGAGAGACCCAGTACTTC.